The present TCR beta chain was sequenced within a study of shared clonotypes between healthy human individuals. Study in general: In total, the donors were two women and a few men aged 18 to 49. Findings and limits, study-wide: Non-shared clonotypes were found to have lower generation probabilities than the clonotypes that were shared by all four of the sorted-subset donors.

The table came from immunoSEQ multiplex PCR; TCRdb's copy has only in-frame clones and leaves some out. This sample has 1 million to 1.3 million clones, with around three quarters found just once. The germline V gene has CDR1 MNHEY and CDR2 SMNVEV (reference sequence). The CDR3 extends over 14 amino acids. Deletions cut 8 bases from V and 5 bases from J, with 18 bases between. A remark on this clone: The antigen is not known.

The receptor was derived from a man between 18 and 35 years old in good health. Some clones in this sample may be carry-over from other donors' samples. The V call is TRBV27, the J call TRBJ1-1, with D possibly being TRBD1 (6 bases). Sequenced material: memory CD4+ T cells from PBMCs. The sample's subset: CD45RA-negative fraction. The CDR3: CASGVPGHATEAFF. The CDR3 DNA follows: TGTGCCAGCGGCGTCCCGGGACATGCGACTGAAGCTTTCTTT.